What follows are 27 T cell receptor beta chains derived from one specimen sequenced in a study of shared clonotypes between healthy human individuals. The data were produced by immunoSEQ multiplex PCR, yet TCRdb's version contains in-frame clones alone and is incomplete. Found here are about 1.1 million clones, around three quarters of them singletons; the top ten hold 0.89%. The specimen was memory CD4+ T cells from PBMCs. This sample's subset: CD45RA-negative fraction. Receptors originate from a man younger than 30 in good health. Some clones in this sample may be carry-over from other donors' samples.

The rearrangement links TRBV5-5 to TRBJ2-7; no clear D. CDR1 and CDR2 from the germline V gene are SGHKS and YYEKEE (reference sequence). The CDR3 consists of 12 residues. V was cut by 0 bases and J by 7 bases, with 8 bases left in between. CDR3 in DNA: TGTGCCAGCAGCTTGGTCCCCCGAGAGCAGTACTTC. Translated: CASSLVPREQYF.

The chain employs TRBV5-1 and TRBJ2-2; the match to TRBD1 covers 9 bases. Trimming cost V 2 bases and J 6 bases; bases outside gene matches: 11. CDR1 and CDR2 from the germline V gene are SGHRS and YFSETQ. The CDR3 has 17 residues. The CDR3 coding sequence is TGCGCCAGCAGCTTAAAGCAACAGGGGGCTCGTTCCGGGGAGCTGTTTTTT. Protein product: CASSLKQQGARSGELFF.

In its sample, this clone was seen once. This chain connects TRBV11-2 to TRBJ2-1; the match to TRBD1 covers 10 bases. Germline lookup yields CDR1 SGHAT and CDR2 FQNNGV. The V segment lost 2 bases and the J segment 4 bases; nucleotides outside the gene matches: 5. CDR3 length equals 16 residues. This chain's CDR3 is CASSLQPGQGYNEQFF. In DNA, the CDR3 is TGTGCCAGCAGCTTACAACCGGGACAGGGGTACAATGAGCAGTTCTTC.

This chain joins TRBV29-1 and TRBJ2-3, with 8 bases fitting TRBD2. CDR1 is SQVTM, CDR2 ANQGSEA, per germline. This CDR3 is built from 13 residues. The CDR3 loop reads CRAQAGVADTQYF. The CDR3 region has the DNA TGCAGGGCTCAAGCGGGAGTGGCAGATACGCAGTATTTT.

The chain carries TRBV2 and TRBJ1-5, with D possibly being TRBD1 (6 bases). V was shortened by 10 bases and J by 3 bases, with 13 bases between the two germline ends. This CDR3 has 13 amino acids. Germline lookup yields CDR1 SNHLY and CDR2 FYNNEI. The CDR3 nucleotides are TGTGCCAACTCACAGGGAATCAATCAGCCCCAGCATTTT. It is translated as CANSQGINQPQHF.

This clone was seen only once. The gene calls are TRBV19 and TRBJ1-1; maybe TRBD1 (5 bases). CDR1 and CDR2 from the germline V gene are LNHDA and SQIVND (reference sequence). The CDR3 is 14 residues long. Deletions cut 2 bases from V and 4 bases from J, with 11 bases between. The CDR3 nucleotides are TGTGCCAGTAGTATACAGGGTGGGTCCACTGAAGCTTTCTTT. As protein: CASSIQGGSTEAFF. Looking up the rest from reference TRBV19 and TRBJ1-1 gives the full variable domain: DGGITQSPKYLFRKEGQNVTLSCEQNLNHDAMYWYRQDPGQGLRLIYYSQIVNDFQKGDIAEGYSVSREKKESFPLTVTSAQKNPTAFYLCASSIQGGSTEAFFGQGTRLTVV.

This clone was seen only once. Here the CDR3 DNA reads TGTGCCAGAGTTCTAAAACTAGCGGGTAGGGATGAGCAGTTCTTC. Protein product: CARVLKLAGRDEQFF. The J gene is TRBJ2-1, the V gene TRBV5-3; TRBD2 matches 9 bases. TRBV5-3 is annotated as an ORF whose role is uncertain. The V and J ends lost 7 bases and 8 bases, in that order; junction bases with no gene match: 13. CDR3 length: 15 amino acids.

The rearrangement links TRBV7-2 to TRBJ1-2; no clear D. Germline assignment: CDR1 SGHTA and CDR2 FQGNSA. Trimming cost V 1 base and J 4 bases, with 7 bases left between them. The CDR3 length is 13 residues. The CDR3 DNA is TGTGCCAGCAGCTTAGGAGGGAGCTATGGCTACACCTTC. Translation gives CASSLGGSYGYTF.

There are many counts of this clone. This chain uses TRBV7-6 with TRBJ2-7; TRBD1 is a possible D gene (5 bases). CDR1 and CDR2 (germline): SGHVS, FNYEAQ. The CDR3 spans 13 residues. V was shortened by 3 bases and J by 7 bases, with 13 bases between the two germline ends. The DNA for the CDR3 is TGTGCCAGCAGCTTGGACACCCTGGGGGAGCAGTACTTC. It encodes CASSLDTLGEQYF.

The genes are TRBV5-1 and TRBJ1-6; D is unclear. The CDR3 covers 14 residues. The germline V gene has CDR1 SGHRS and CDR2 YFSETQ. The germline V and J ends were trimmed by 5 bases and 8 bases, with 14 bases remaining between them. The CDR3: CASSSRESDSPLHF. The CDR3 nucleotides read TGCGCCAGCAGTTCCCGGGAGTCCGATTCACCCCTCCACTTT.

The chain employs TRBV5-4 and TRBJ1-1, with 9 nucleotides matching TRBD1. The CDR3 is 15 residues long. The V segment lost 0 bases and the J segment 7 bases; nucleotides outside the gene matches: 7. Germline CDR1 and CDR2: SGHNT and YYREEE (reference sequence). The CDR3: CASSLGQGVDFEAFF. The CDR3 DNA follows: TGTGCCAGCAGCTTGGGACAGGGGGTGGATTTTGAAGCTTTCTTT.

As regards this clone: At one end the junction does not follow the germline gene, possibly because of a read error. This rearrangement joins TRBV6-1 to TRBJ1-3; the match to TRBD1 covers 7 bases. CDR1 is MNHNS, CDR2 SASEGT, per germline. The CDR3 extends over 16 amino acids. The DNA of the CDR3 is TGTGCCAGCAGCGAAGGACAGGTCCGCTCTGGAAACACCATATATTTT. Translation gives CASSEGQVRSGNTIYF.

Comments on this clone: This sample also contains other DNA sequences that code for the same CDR3. The chain is built from TRBV28 and TRBJ2-7, with no clear D. Germline V gene lookup returns CDR1 MDHEN and CDR2 SYDVKM. This CDR3 spans 12 amino acids. Trimming shortened V by 5 bases and J by 7 bases, and 12 bases separated the two germline ends. The CDR3 nucleotides are TGTGCCAGCAGTCTCTCCCCCCTTGAGCAGTACTTC. Translated: CASSLSPLEQYF. The variable domain in full, completed from reference TRBV28 and TRBJ2-7, reads DVKVTQSSRYLVKRTGEKVFLECVQDMDHENMFWYRQDPGLGLRLIYFSYDVKMKEKGDIPEGYSVSREKKERFSLILESASTNQTSMYLCASSLSPLEQYFGPGTRLTVT.

This chain connects TRBV28 to TRBJ1-2; TRBD1 agrees at 7 bases. Trimming cost V 3 bases and J 2 bases; bases outside gene matches: 6. CDR1 is MDHEN and CDR2 is SYDVKM in the germline V gene. This CDR3 has 15 residues. The CDR3 sequence is CASSLIGGANYGYTF. CDR3 sequence (DNA): TGTGCCAGCAGTTTGATAGGGGGCGCAAACTATGGCTACACCTTC.

This clone was counted only a few times. Additional DNA sequences in this sample encode the identical CDR3. This chain joins TRBV7-9 and TRBJ2-3, with no clear D. Germline CDR1 and CDR2: SEHNR and FQNEAQ (reference sequence). V gave up 5 bases and J gave up 1 base, with 10 bases separating them. This CDR3 has 14 residues. The CDR3 reads CASSPRGGTDTQYF. The DNA for the CDR3 is TGTGCCAGCAGCCCCCGTGGAGGCACAGATACGCAGTATTTT. Looking up the rest from reference TRBV7-9 and TRBJ2-3 gives the full variable domain: DTGVSQNPRHKITKRGQNVTFRCDPISEHNRLYWYRQTLGQGPEFLTYFQNEAQLEKSRLLSDRFSAERPKGSFSTLEIQRTEQGDSAMYLCASSPRGGTDTQYFGPGTRLTVL.

This chain uses TRBV5-1 with TRBJ2-7; D may correspond to TRBD1 or TRBD2 (5 bases each). Germline CDR1 is SGHRS and CDR2 is YFSETQ. This CDR3 is 14 amino acids long. Trimming pared 2 bases from V and 0 bases from J, leaving 9 bases between. CDR3 sequence reads: CASSFPGSSYEQYF. In DNA, the CDR3 is TGCGCCAGCAGCTTCCCAGGGAGCTCCTACGAGCAGTACTTC.

This clone occurred a few times. For the CDR3, the DNA is TGTGCCAGCAGCCACAGGACTAGCGGGAGTGGCATTCAGTACTTC. Translating gives CASSHRTSGSGIQYF. The J gene is TRBJ2-4, the V gene TRBV5-4; 13 positions agree with TRBD2. Germline V gene lookup returns CDR1 SGHNT and CDR2 YYREEE (reference sequence). The trim removed 4 bases at V and 9 bases at J, leaving 7 bases unmatched. The CDR3 spans 15 residues.

The gene calls are TRBV7-8 and TRBJ2-7; D may be TRBD1 (7 bases). V was clipped by 5 bases and J by 1 base, with 12 bases between them. Germline CDR1 reads SGHVS; CDR2 reads FQNEAQ. The CDR3 spans 14 residues. The CDR3 DNA reads TGTGCCAGCAGCGCGGGACAGCAATCCTACGAGCAGTACTTC. Protein product: CASSAGQQSYEQYF.

For this clone: The identical CDR3 is also encoded by other nucleotide sequences in the sample. The genes are TRBV5-1 and TRBJ1-1; 9 bases are shared with TRBD1. The V and J ends lost 4 bases and 0 bases, in that order; junction bases with no gene match: 7. Germline V gives CDR1 SGHRS, CDR2 YFSETQ. CDR3 length: 16 amino acids. The chain's CDR3 is CASSIGTGTMNTEAFF. For the CDR3, the DNA is TGCGCCAGCAGCATCGGGACAGGGACGATGAACACTGAAGCTTTCTTT.

This chain uses TRBV7-2 with TRBJ2-4, with a weak D call TRBD1 (6 bases). This CDR3 region has 14 residues. Trimming took off 5 bases at V and 2 bases at J, with 10 bases between the two ends. From germline, CDR1 is SGHTA and CDR2 FQGNSA. CDR3 residues: CASSPQGPKNIQYF. The CDR3, as DNA: TGTGCCAGCAGCCCACAGGGCCCCAAAAACATTCAGTACTTC.

The CDR3 loop is CASSLSWHGETQYF. In nucleotides, the CDR3 is TGTGCCAGCAGCTTGTCTTGGCACGGCGAGACCCAGTACTTC. The genes are TRBV5-4 and TRBJ2-5; D is unclear. The CDR3 extends over 14 amino acids. V shed 1 base and J shed 5 bases, with 12 bases lying between them. Germline V gene data show CDR1 as SGHNT and CDR2 as YYREEE (reference sequence).

The V call is TRBV27, the J call TRBJ2-7; 7 bases agree with TRBD1. V was clipped by 2 bases and J by 4 bases; unmatched bases: 8. Germline V gene lookup returns CDR1 MNHEY and CDR2 SMNVEV (reference sequence). The CDR3 loop spans 15 amino acids. The DNA for the CDR3 is TGTGCCAGCAGTTTAAGGGGGCAAAGGAATTACGAGCAGTACTTC. The encoded protein is CASSLRGQRNYEQYF.

The rearrangement links TRBV6-6 to TRBJ1-1, with 9 nucleotides matching TRBD1. The trim removed 7 bases at V and 0 bases at J, leaving 3 bases unmatched. Per germline, CDR1 MNHNY and CDR2 SVGAGI (reference sequence). The CDR3 is 14 amino acids. CDR3 nucleotide sequence: TGTGCCAGCACCCGACAGGGGGTGAACACTGAAGCTTTCTTT. This gives the protein CASTRQGVNTEAFF.

J is TRBJ2-7 and V is TRBV28, with a tentative D call TRBD1 (6 bases). V shed 6 bases and J shed 5 bases, with 17 bases lying between them. Germline assignment: CDR1 MDHEN and CDR2 SYDVKM. The CDR3 has 14 amino acids. As DNA, the CDR3 is TGTGCCAGCAGCCGACGGCAGGGGCGGAACGAGCAGTACTTC. Protein product: CASSRRQGRNEQYF.

The chain is built from TRBV7-2 and TRBJ1-2, with a possible D match to TRBD1 (5 bases). V was trimmed by 5 bases and J by 3 bases, leaving 16 bases between them. Per the germline V gene, CDR1 is SGHTA and CDR2 is FQGNSA. The CDR3 runs 15 residues. The CDR3 here is CASSPGAGSYYGYTF. CDR3 coding DNA: TGTGCCAGCAGCCCCGGGGCAGGGAGCTACTATGGCTACACCTTC.

Remarks on this clone: One end of the junction fails to match germline, which may point to a read error. J is TRBJ2-5 and V is TRBV7-7; a possible D gene is TRBD1 (6 bases). Per the germline V gene, CDR1 is SSHAT and CDR2 is FNYEAQ (reference sequence). The CDR3 extends over 15 amino acids. The CDR3, as DNA: TGTGCTAGCAGCTTAGGCGCAGGGGTTCAAGAGACCCAGTACTTC. Protein product: CASSLGAGVQETQYF.

V is TRBV4-1 and J is TRBJ2-5; unclear D gene. The CDR3 runs 11 residues. Looked up from germline, CDR1 is MGHRA and CDR2 is YSYEKL. The germline V and J ends were trimmed by 3 bases and 3 bases, with 2 bases remaining between them. The CDR3 sequence is CASSQKETQYF. CDR3 sequence (DNA): TGCGCCAGCAGCCAGAAAGAGACCCAGTACTTC.